The next 16 T cell receptor beta chains were all read from a single sample in a study of T cell responses to AZD1222 COVID-19 vaccine (dated by TCRdb to the early 2020s). Library generation was performed with the immunoSEQ multiplex PCR assay. Not all clones reach the TCRdb copy of this immuneACCESS table, which keeps in-frame sequences only. Checked studies attribute under half of the gap to unresolved V genes and leave the rest unexplained. In all, the sample holds approximately 150,000 clones, and around 84% of those were seen once. 5.1% of the sample is in the top ten clones. Read against the paper, the sample's time point label means: about 28 days (+/-7) after the second vaccine dose. Here the sequenced sample was peripheral blood, taken 28 days after the second AZD1222 dose. These receptor sequences come from an adult who received the AZD1222 COVID-19 vaccine.

The chain links TRBV7-2 to TRBJ1-5; D not resolved. The CDR3 length is 14 residues. The ends were cut back, 7 bases at V and 5 bases at J, with 15 bases in the middle. CDR1 and CDR2 from the germline V gene are SGHTA and FQGNSA. CDR3 sequence reads: CASTLVGYDQPQHF. Here the CDR3 DNA reads TGTGCCAGCACTCTTGTAGGGTATGATCAGCCCCAGCATTTT.

V is TRBV5-4 and J is TRBJ1-3; 7 bases agree with TRBD1. The V gene's germline CDR1 is SGHNT and CDR2 YYREEE (reference sequence). J gave up 0 bases and V 1 base, and 7 bases lay outside the gene matches. This CDR3 is built from 17 residues. CDR3 protein: CASSLWMGQTSGNTIYF. CDR3 nucleotide sequence: TGTGCCAGCAGCTTGTGGATGGGACAGACCTCTGGAAACACCATATATTTT.

V usage is TRBV20-1 and J usage is TRBJ2-3; the D is unclear. Germline assignment: CDR1 DFQATT and CDR2 SNEGSKA (reference sequence). Trimming removed 6 bases at V and 3 bases at J, with 7 bases between. The CDR3 is 11 residues long. The CDR3 is CSAGNTDTQYF. Written as DNA, the CDR3 is TGCAGTGCAGGGAATACAGATACGCAGTATTTT.

The V and J genes are TRBV5-1 and TRBJ2-2; no definite D call. Looked up from germline, CDR1 is SGHRS and CDR2 is YFSETQ. The CDR3 covers 15 residues. Trimming took 1 base from V and 1 from J, leaving 8 bases between them. This CDR3 is CASSLSRQNTGELFF. The CDR3 DNA reads TGCGCCAGCAGCTTGAGCAGGCAGAACACCGGGGAGCTGTTTTTT.

In its sample, this clone was seen once. V usage is TRBV5-4 and J usage is TRBJ2-1; 13 bases align to TRBD2. Looked up from germline, CDR1 is SGHNT and CDR2 is YYREEE (reference sequence). With 4 bases clipped from V and 9 bases from J, the junction kept 7 bases outside the gene matches. The CDR3 length is 15 residues. In DNA, the CDR3 is TGTGCCAGCAGCCCCCGGACTAGCGGGAGTTTTGAGCAGTTCTTC. This translates into CASSPRTSGSFEQFF.

The chain uses TRBV6-1 and TRBJ2-7; D is perhaps TRBD1 (6 bases). Between the trimmed V and J ends, which lost 3 bases and 2 bases, there was a span of 11 bases. This CDR3 has 14 residues. From germline, CDR1 is MNHNS and CDR2 SASEGT. CDR3 region: CASSDGRGPYEQYF. The CDR3 DNA reads as TGTGCCAGCAGTGATGGCAGGGGTCCCTACGAGCAGTACTTC.

This clone has just one count. The V gene is TRBV5-1, the J gene TRBJ1-1; unclear D gene. CDR3 length equals 15 residues. CDR1 SGHRS and CDR2 YFSETQ come from the germline V gene. V was pared by 4 bases and J by 0 bases, with 13 bases between. CDR3 coding DNA: TGCGCCAGCAGCCCACAGCCGAACATGAACACTGAAGCTTTCTTT. It codes for CASSPQPNMNTEAFF. Full variable domain (outside the CDR3, taken from reference TRBV5-1 and TRBJ1-1): KAGVTQTPRYLIKTRGQQVTLSCSPISGHRSVSWYQQTPGQGLQFLFEYFSETQRNKGNFPGRFSGRQFSNSRSEMNVSTLELGDSALYLCASSPQPNMNTEAFFGQGTRLTVV.

This clone was seen only a few times. The V and J genes are TRBV6-5 and TRBJ2-5, with a tentative D call TRBD2 (6 bases). CDR1 is MNHEY and CDR2 is SVGAGI in the germline V gene. V lost 6 bases and J lost 5, with 13 bases in between. CDR3 length: 13 residues. The CDR3 sequence: CASRGGSWETQYF. The DNA of the CDR3 is TGTGCCAGCAGGGGAGGAAGCTGGGAGACCCAGTACTTC.

The chain employs TRBV27 and TRBJ2-3; TRBD1 matches at 8 bases. CDR3 size: 15 residues. The germline gives CDR1 MNHEY, CDR2 SMNVEV (reference sequence). J gave up 0 bases and V 5 bases, and 4 bases lay outside the gene matches. The CDR3 nucleotides are TGTGCCAGCAGTCCCCGGACAGGGAGCACAGATACGCAGTATTTT. Translated: CASSPRTGSTDTQYF.

CDR3 sequence reads: CASWFTGYQETQYF. The CDR3 DNA follows: TGCGCCAGCTGGTTCACAGGGTATCAAGAGACCCAGTACTTC. The J gene is TRBJ2-5, the V gene TRBV5-1, with a tentative D call TRBD1 (6 bases). The V end lost 7 bases, the J end lost 2 bases, and 15 bases lay between the germline ends. The CDR3 spans 14 residues. Germline loops: CDR1 SGHRS, CDR2 YFSETQ.

This sequence joins TRBV18 and TRBJ1-4; no clear D. Germline CDR1 reads KGHSH; CDR2 reads LQKENI. V gave up 7 bases and J gave up 5 bases, with 17 bases separating them. The CDR3 spans 15 residues. The CDR3 bases are TGTGCCAGCTGTGTACTCCAAGGTCCGAATGAAAAACTGTTTTTT. It encodes CASCVLQGPNEKLFF.

The rearrangement joins TRBV23-1 to TRBJ1-1, with a possible D match to TRBD1 (5 bases). TRBV23-1 is identified as an open reading frame with a role that is uncertain. The ends were cut back, 3 bases at V and 5 bases at J, with 28 bases in the middle. This CDR3 has 19 residues. CDR3 DNA: TGCGCCAGCAGTCAGGGGCCCAGGGAATGCGGGCGAGAGGATACTGAAGCTTTCTTT. The encoded protein is CASSQGPRECGREDTEAFF.

The chain links TRBV18 to TRBJ2-1, with 8 bases aligning to TRBD2. Germline V CDR1 and CDR2: KGHSH, LQKENI. The CDR3 is 16 residues long. J was trimmed by 0 bases and V by 3 bases; bases with no gene match: 4. The CDR3: CASSPRGGNSYNEQFF. CDR3 DNA sequence: TGTGCCAGCTCACCTCGGGGGGGGAACTCCTACAATGAGCAGTTCTTC. Using reference TRBV18 and TRBJ2-1 for the parts outside the CDR3, the full variable domain is NAGVMQNPRHLVRRRGQEARLRCSPMKGHSHVYWYRQLPEEGLKFMVYLQKENIIDESGMPKERFSAEFPKEGPSILRIQQVVRGDSAAYFCASSPRGGNSYNEQFFGPGTRLTVL.

The chain has TRBV21-1 and TRBJ1-5. TRBV21-1 has pseudogene status. The CDR3 is made up of 15 amino acids. The CDR3 nucleotides read TGTGCCAGCAGCCAAAGGATCGATTTCAATCAGCCCCAGCATTTT. Protein: CASSQRIDFNQPQHF.

This chain connects TRBV6-4 to TRBJ2-3; 12 bases fit TRBD2. In germline, CDR1 is MRHNA, CDR2 SNTAGT. The CDR3 is made up of 15 amino acids. With V trimmed by 5 bases and J by 6 bases, 6 bases remained unmatched. The CDR3 loop reads CASSQLAGGLDTQYF. The CDR3 nucleotides read TGTGCCAGCAGTCAGCTAGCGGGGGGGCTCGATACGCAGTATTTT.

This sequence joins TRBV5-1 and TRBJ1-2, with TRBD1 as a possible D gene (5 bases). Per the germline V gene, CDR1 is SGHRS and CDR2 is YFSETQ. The CDR3 has 14 residues. Trimming stripped 1 base from V and 4 bases from J, with 11 bases between. The CDR3 sequence: CASSLITGGYGYTF. In DNA, the CDR3 is TGCGCCAGCAGCTTGATTACAGGAGGCTATGGCTACACCTTC.